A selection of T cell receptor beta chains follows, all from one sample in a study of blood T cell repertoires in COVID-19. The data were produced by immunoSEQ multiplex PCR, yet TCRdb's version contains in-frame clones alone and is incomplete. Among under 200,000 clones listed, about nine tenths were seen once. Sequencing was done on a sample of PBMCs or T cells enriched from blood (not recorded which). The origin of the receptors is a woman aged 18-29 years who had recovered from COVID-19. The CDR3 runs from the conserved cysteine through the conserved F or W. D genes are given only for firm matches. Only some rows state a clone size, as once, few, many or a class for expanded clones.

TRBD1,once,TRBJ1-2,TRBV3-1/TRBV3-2,TGTGCCAGCAGCCAAGATCCCCAGGGGGCAGGTGGCTACACCTTC,CASSQDPQGAGGYTF
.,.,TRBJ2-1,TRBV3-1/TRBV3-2,TGTGCCAGCAGCGAGAGCCCCCCTGAGCAGTTCTTC,CASSESPPEQFF
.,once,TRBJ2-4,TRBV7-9,TGTGCCAGCAGCTTAGCAGGGAGTAAAAACATTCAGTACTTC,CASSLAGSKNIQYF
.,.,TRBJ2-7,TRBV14,TGTGCCAGCAGCCAAGGAACGGGCTACGAGCAGTACTTC,CASSQGTGYEQYF
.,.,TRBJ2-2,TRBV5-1,TGCGCCAGCAGCTTTCCAGCGTCCACCGGGGAGCTGTTTTTT,CASSFPASTGELFF
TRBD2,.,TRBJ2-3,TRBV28,TGTGCCAGCAGCCTTCTCCCCGGGACTAGCGGGTCCACTAGCACAGATACGCAGTATTTT,CASSLLPGTSGSTSTDTQYF
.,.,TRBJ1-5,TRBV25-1,TGTGCCAGCAGTGAATTGGGTACGGGTCAGCCCCAGCATTTT,CASSELGTGQPQHF
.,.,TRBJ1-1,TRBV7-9,TGTGCCAGCAGCTTAGACAGGGCCTCCTTCTTT,CASSLDRASFF
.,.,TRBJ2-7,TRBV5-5,TGTGCCAGCAGCTGGGCTACCTACGAGCAGTACTTC,CASSWATYEQYF
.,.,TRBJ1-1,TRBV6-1,TGTGCCAGCAGTGAGAGGGGAACCGGGACATCCGACACTGAAGCTTTCTTT,CASSERGTGTSDTEAFF
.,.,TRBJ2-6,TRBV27,TGTGCCAGCAGTCGTCTATTGCCGTCTGGGGCCAACGTCCTGACTTTC,CASSRLLPSGANVLTF
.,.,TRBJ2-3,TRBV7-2,TGTGCCAGCAGCTTAGCGAGAACAGATACGCAGTATTTT,CASSLARTDTQYF
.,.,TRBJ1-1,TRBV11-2,TGTGCCAGCAGCCTAGGTGGGAGGGGAAGTGATGCTTTCTTT,CASSLGGRGSDAFF
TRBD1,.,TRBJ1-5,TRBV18,TGTGCCAGCTCACCCGGACAGGAGAAAAATCAGCCCCAGCATTTT,CASSPGQEKNQPQHF
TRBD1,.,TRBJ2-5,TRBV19,TGTGCCAGTACCCGGGACAGGGCAACAGAGACCCAGTACTTC,CASTRDRATETQYF
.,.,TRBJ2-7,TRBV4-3,TGCGCCAGCAGCCACTCGCGGGCTACCTACGAGCAGTACTTC,CASSHSRATYEQYF
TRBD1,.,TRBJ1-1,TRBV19,TGTGCCAGTAGTATAGAGGAGGGGGCTAATACTGAAGCTTTCTTT,CASSIEEGANTEAFF
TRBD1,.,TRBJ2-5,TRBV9,TGTGCCAGCAGCGCCCGGGACAGGGAACGAGAGACCCAGTACTTC,CASSARDRERETQYF
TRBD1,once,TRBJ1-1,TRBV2,TGTGCCAGCAGCGGACAGGGAGATGCGCCTGAAGCTTTCTTT,CASSGQGDAPEAFF
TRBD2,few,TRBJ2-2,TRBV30,TGTGCCTGGAGTTCCGGGAGGGACACCGGGGAGCTGTTTTTT,CAWSSGRDTGELFF
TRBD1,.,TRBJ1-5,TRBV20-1,TGCAGTGCTATTGACAGGGGCAATCAGCCCCAGCATTTT,CSAIDRGNQPQHF
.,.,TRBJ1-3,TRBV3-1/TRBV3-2,TGTGCCAGCAGCCAAGATATGGGACAAATCTCTGGAAACACCATATATTTT,CASSQDMGQISGNTIYF
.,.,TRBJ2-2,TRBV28,TGTGCCAGCACTTCTGCCCTAGGGGAGCTGTTTTTT,CASTSALGELFF
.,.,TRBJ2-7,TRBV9,TGTGCCAGCAGCGTAGGGCCGACATTCTCCTACGAGCAGTACTTC,CASSVGPTFSYEQYF
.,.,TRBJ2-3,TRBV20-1,TGCACGGCTAGCGGCACAGATACGCAGTATTTT,CTASGTDTQYF
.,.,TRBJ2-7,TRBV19,TGTGCCAGTAGTTCCCACGTGGGAGGCGAGCAGTACTTC,CASSSHVGGEQYF
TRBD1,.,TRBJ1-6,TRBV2,TGTGCCAGCAAAGGACAGGGCCGGAATTCACCCCTCCACTTT,CASKGQGRNSPLHF